This T cell receptor (beta chain) was retrieved from a study of T cell responses to AZD1222 COVID-19 vaccine. Timing groups of about 4 and about 12 weeks for second doses were pooled. The repertoire was sequenced with immunoSEQ multiplex PCR; TCRdb's copy has only in-frame clones and lacks some. The data hold about 72,000 clones, with 80% to 90% observed a single time. Germline-derived CDR1 and CDR2 are MNHEY and SMNVEV (reference sequence). The CDR3 sequence is 14 residues long. The V gene end was trimmed by 4 bases and the J gene end by 15 bases; junction bases not matched to a gene: 11. V usage is TRBV27 and J usage is TRBJ2-1, with 11 positions matching TRBD2. The TCR comes from an adult who received the AZD1222 COVID-19 vaccine. Sequencing was performed on peripheral blood, taken 28 days after the second AZD1222 dose. CDR3 in amino acids: CASSSGTSGAWGFF. The CDR3 DNA follows: TGTGCCAGCAGTTCCGGGACTAGCGGAGCCTGGGGGTTCTTC.